This TCR beta chain is from a study of cytomegalovirus exposure and HLA in healthy donors. Germline-derived CDR1 and CDR2 are SGHVS and FQNEAQ. The CDR3 covers 15 residues. Trimming removed 1 base from V and 7 bases from J, with 13 bases in between. Concerning this clone: Its antigen is unidentified.

The PCR ran on 60 Vbeta and 13 Jbeta primers. Sequencing used immunoSEQ multiplex PCR; TCRdb keeps in-frame clones, though not all of them. The repertoire holds under 150,000 clones, around three fifths seen once, with less than 2.5% in the top ten. Study-wide results and caveats: The study put 150 to 200 TCR beta chains on its list as cytomegalovirus-associated.

This sequence originates from a woman aged 40 to 55 in good health and CMV-seronegative. V gene TRBV7-8 combines with J gene TRBJ1-4; unclear D gene. The sample consisted of PBMCs. The CDR3 spells CASSLVRIPGEKLFF. In DNA, the CDR3 is TGTGCCAGCAGCTTAGTAAGAATCCCCGGTGAAAAACTGTTTTTT.